This T cell receptor beta chain came from a study of blood T cell repertoires in COVID-19. About the research overall: Sites in the United States, Italy and Spain provided acute and convalescent COVID-19 samples. Sources were T cells, B-cell-depleted T cells, or PBMCs; the material itself was cDNA or gDNA.

The CDR3 covers 14 residues. CDR1 SNHLY and CDR2 FYNNEI come from the germline V gene. Trimming cost V 2 bases and J 3 bases; bases outside gene matches: 4. This clone came up once. In the authors' workflow: It was from reference gene primer amplification that nucleated cell counts were estimated. The repertoire was sequenced with immunoSEQ multiplex PCR; TCRdb's copy has only in-frame clones and lacks some. That table gives V, J and clone size, and the DNA gave D and trimming. Among roughly 24,000 clones listed, more than 65% were seen once. Sequencing input: peripheral blood. The V call is TRBV2, the J call TRBJ2-7, with TRBD1 matching over 7 bases. The receptor was derived from a human donor in a cohort sampled during active COVID-19. The CDR3 sequence: CASSETGQFYEQYF. CDR3 bases: TGTGCCAGCAGTGAAACGGGACAGTTCTACGAGCAGTACTTC.